These 3 T cell receptor beta chains came from one sample sequenced in a study of shared clonotypes between healthy human individuals. Selected positively for CCR7 and CD45RO-negative, naive CD8 cells excluded terminally differentiated effector memory CD45RA+ cells. The assay was immunoSEQ multiplex PCR, and TCRdb's table has in-frame clones only and misses some. Here the sample spans about 2 million clones, roughly 94% being singletons. Specimen: naive CD8+ T cells sorted from blood. These receptors were taken from a man between 18 and 29 years old in good health.

This clone was counted a single time. The genes are TRBV4-1 and TRBJ2-3, with D tentatively TRBD1 (5 bases). Germline loops: CDR1 MGHRA, CDR2 YSYEKL. V gave up 0 bases and J gave up 11 bases, with 27 bases separating them. The CDR3 length is 18 residues. The CDR3 coding sequence is TGCGCCAGCAGCCAAGATCGGGTTCAGGGCCCGGCAAGTCGAGGGCAGTATTTT. Its protein product is CASSQDRVQGPASRGQYF.

This chain links TRBV28 with TRBJ1-6, with a tentative D call TRBD1 (6 bases). Looked up from germline, CDR1 is MDHEN and CDR2 is SYDVKM. CDR3 length: 19 residues. The V gene lost 2 bases and the J gene lost 9 bases, with 26 bases spanning the gap. The CDR3 coding sequence is TGTGCCAGCAGTTTAAGGGGAGTGAGATGGGGGACACAAATTTCACCCCTCCACTTT. Residues: CASSLRGVRWGTQISPLHF.

V and J are TRBV11-2 and TRBJ2-1, with TRBD2 matching 9 bases. The trim removed 4 bases at V and 5 bases at J, leaving 6 bases unmatched. Germline CDR1 reads SGHAT; CDR2 reads FQNNGV. The CDR3 loop spans 15 amino acids. This CDR3 reads CASSSRASGDNEQFF. The CDR3 nucleotides are TGTGCCAGCAGCTCTAGGGCTAGCGGGGACAATGAGCAGTTCTTC.